The 32 T cell receptor beta chains in this list originate from one sample, sequenced in a study of chemoradiotherapy in HPV16-positive cancers (dated by TCRdb to about 2022). Libraries were made using the immunoSEQ multiplex PCR assay. The table was pulled from immuneACCESS by TCRdb, which kept in-frame rearrangements only. Such tables lose some clones; where checked, under half of the loss comes from unresolved V genes, and the rest has no known cause. A total of approximately 13,000 clones appear in this sample, around nine tenths of them only once. The top ten clones comprise roughly 4.5% of the sample. The sample consisted of tumor tissue, taken from a patient who underwent chemoradiotherapy. The receptors were sampled from a human donor with HPV-associated anogenital cancer.

This chain joins TRBV27 and TRBJ2-7; D remains ambiguous. The CDR3 has 13 residues. CDR1 and CDR2 (germline): MNHEY, SMNVEV (reference sequence). V was trimmed by 0 bases and J by 2 bases, leaving 5 bases between them. The CDR3, as DNA: TGTGCCAGCAGTTTATCACAAACCTACGAGCAGTACTTC. As protein: CASSLSQTYEQYF.

The V gene is TRBV30, the J gene TRBJ2-1; TRBD1 is a possible D gene (6 bases). The CDR3 extends over 12 amino acids. Germline V gene lookup returns CDR1 GTSNPN and CDR2 SVGIG (reference sequence). V dropped 3 bases and J dropped 6 bases, with 9 bases sitting between them. The CDR3 sequence: CAWRLGGNEQFF. DNA of the CDR3: TGTGCCTGGAGGCTAGGGGGCAATGAGCAGTTCTTC.

The rearrangement links TRBV18 to TRBJ2-1; 12 bases are shared with TRBD2. CDR3 length: 16 amino acids. Trimming at V came to 3 bases and at J to 7 bases, leaving 7 bases not matched to a gene. Germline CDR1 and CDR2: KGHSH and LQKENI. This CDR3 is CASSPRLAGDKNEQFF. CDR3 in DNA: TGTGCCAGCTCACCCAGACTAGCGGGAGATAAAAATGAGCAGTTCTTC.

The chain has TRBV12-1 and TRBJ2-7. TRBV12-1 is annotated as a pseudogene. CDR3 size: 10 residues. The CDR3 loop reads CASKEVEQYF. The CDR3 bases are TGTGCCAGCAAGGAAGTTGAGCAGTACTTC.

This clone has just one count. J is TRBJ2-1 and V is TRBV21-1. TRBV21-1 is labeled a pseudogene. The CDR3 length is 14 residues. CDR3 sequence reads: CASTLPPWVDEQFF. CDR3 DNA: TGTGCCAGCACCCTACCACCTTGGGTTGATGAGCAGTTCTTC.

With regard to this clone: A read error is likely, as this CDR3 ends without the conserved phenylalanine or tryptophan. Because the CDR3's place on the DNA is in doubt, the DNA is left out and the CDR3 is given as listed by TCRdb. The CDR3: CASSEAGLAGTCL. This chain uses TRBV2 with TRBJ2-7; the D call TRBD2 from the table was never checked on the DNA. The germline CDR1 and CDR2 sequences are SNHLY and FYNNEI. The CDR3 spans 13 amino acids, including both terminal residues.

The chain has TRBV7-2 and TRBJ1-5, with unresolved D. The CDR3 has 12 residues. V gave up 3 bases and J gave up 7 bases, with 7 bases separating them. Per germline, CDR1 SGHTA and CDR2 FQGNSA. This chain's CDR3 is CASSFGIQPQHF. The CDR3 DNA sequence: TGTGCCAGCAGCTTTGGGATCCAGCCCCAGCATTTT.

V is TRBV11-2 and J is TRBJ1-5; the D is unclear. Germline V gene sequence: CDR1 SGHAT, CDR2 FQNNGV. The CDR3 runs to 14 residues. V lost 0 bases and J 4 bases, leaving 7 bases between the germline ends. CDR3: CASSLDGRNQPQHF. Here the CDR3 DNA reads TGTGCCAGCAGCTTAGACGGGCGAAATCAGCCCCAGCATTTT. The variable domain in full, completed from reference TRBV11-2 and TRBJ1-5, reads EAGVAQSPRYKIIEKRQSVAFWCNPISGHATLYWYQQILGQGPKLLIQFQNNGVVDDSQLPKDRFSAERLKGVDSTLKIQPAKLEDSAVYLCASSLDGRNQPQHFGDGTRLSIL.

CDR3: CASSIMAYEQYF. In nucleotides, the CDR3 is TGTGCCAGCAGTATCATGGCCTACGAGCAGTACTTC. V gene TRBV28 combines with J gene TRBJ2-7; no reliable D call. Trimming shortened V by 5 bases and J by 2 bases, and 7 bases separated the two germline ends. CDR3 size: 12 residues. Germline CDR1 MDHEN, CDR2 SYDVKM.

The chain is built from TRBV14 and TRBJ2-7; no clear D. Germline values: CDR1 SGHDN, CDR2 FVKESK. CDR3 length equals 14 residues. Trimming removed 0 bases from V and 3 bases from J, with 9 bases in between. CDR3 sequence reads: CASSQDLESYEQYF. CDR3 bases: TGTGCCAGCAGCCAAGACCTAGAGAGCTACGAGCAGTACTTC.

This chain uses TRBV5-1 with TRBJ2-7, with 14 positions matching TRBD2. This CDR3 spans 15 amino acids. Germline values: CDR1 SGHRS, CDR2 YFSETQ. Trimming at V came to 3 bases and at J to 3 bases, leaving 2 bases not matched to a gene. In nucleotides, the CDR3 is TGCGCCAGCAGCTGGGGACTAGCGGGAGACTACGAGCAGTACTTC. It specifies CASSWGLAGDYEQYF.

The V gene is TRBV27, the J gene TRBJ1-1; maybe TRBD1 (6 bases). The CDR3 loop spans 13 amino acids. Germline V CDR1 and CDR2: MNHEY, SMNVEV (reference sequence). The V end lost 5 bases, the J end lost 4 bases, and 11 bases lay between the germline ends. The CDR3 region is CASSPAGATEAFF. As DNA, the CDR3 is TGTGCCAGCAGTCCGGCGGGGGCCACTGAAGCTTTCTTT.

As for this clone: A junction boundary mismatches the germline segment, possibly from a read error. This chain links TRBV14 with TRBJ1-2; D not certain. Germline V gene sequence: CDR1 SGHDN, CDR2 FVKESK. The CDR3 sequence is 16 residues long. CDR3 nucleotides: TGTGCCAGCAGCGAAGACCGGGGAAACATCAACTATGGCTACACCTTC. It specifies CASSEDRGNINYGYTF.

V is TRBV30 and J is TRBJ1-5; no reliable D call. Per germline, CDR1 GTSNPN and CDR2 SVGIG (reference sequence). Trimming stripped 1 base from V and 0 bases from J, with 7 bases between. CDR3 size: 14 residues. The CDR3 sequence: CAWSEGFSNQPQHF. Here the CDR3 DNA reads TGTGCCTGGAGTGAAGGCTTTAGCAATCAGCCCCAGCATTTT.

This clone has only one observation. J is TRBJ2-7 and V is TRBV6-1; D unclear. This CDR3 has 13 amino acids. Germline V lookup: CDR1 MNHNS, CDR2 SASEGT. V shed 2 bases and J shed 6 bases, with 11 bases lying between them. CDR3 DNA: TGTGCCAGCAGTGAAATTGTCACTTCCGAGCAGTACTTC. It encodes CASSEIVTSEQYF.

This clone was seen only a few times. The chain couples TRBV6-1 to TRBJ1-5; D gene unclear. The germline CDR1 and CDR2 sequences are MNHNS and SASEGT. The CDR3 has 13 residues. V lost 1 base and J 5 bases, leaving 6 bases between the germline ends. The CDR3 bases are TGTGCCAGCAGTGAAGTTGGGGATCAGCCCCAGCATTTT. Encoded protein: CASSEVGDQPQHF.

The rearrangement uses TRBV4-1 and TRBJ1-1; TRBD1 is a possible D gene (5 bases). Germline V CDR1 and CDR2: MGHRA, YSYEKL. The V gene lost 3 bases and the J gene lost 1 base, with 9 bases spanning the gap. The CDR3 runs 14 residues. CDR3 nucleotide sequence: TGCGCCAGCAGCCACCTAACAGGGAACACTGAAGCTTTCTTT. Encoded protein: CASSHLTGNTEAFF.

The chain couples TRBV11-2 to TRBJ2-2; the D gene is possibly TRBD2 (6 bases). Germline assignment: CDR1 SGHAT and CDR2 FQNNGV. CDR3 length: 15 amino acids. V lost 4 bases, J lost 5 bases, and 14 bases lay in between. This CDR3 is CASSYSGRGTGELFF. CDR3 DNA: TGTGCCAGCAGCTATTCGGGCCGGGGGACCGGGGAGCTGTTTTTT.

The chain is built from TRBV6-5 and TRBJ2-2; D call uncertain. Trimming removed 5 bases from V and 1 base from J, with 5 bases in between. This CDR3 spans 13 amino acids. From germline, CDR1 is MNHEY and CDR2 SVGAGI. CDR3 bases: TGTGCCAGCAGTCCCAGGAACACCGGGGAGCTGTTTTTT. Translated, it gives CASSPRNTGELFF.

The chain is built from TRBV11-3 and TRBJ2-2, with 7 bases that match TRBD1. In germline, CDR1 is SGHNT, CDR2 YENEEA. The CDR3 spans 15 residues. After removal of 8 bases from V and 3 bases from J, the junction contained 9 bases not matched to a gene. Written as DNA, the CDR3 is TGTGCCAGCTCCAAGGGACAGACCTACACCGGGGAGCTGTTTTTT. As protein: CASSKGQTYTGELFF.

The J gene is TRBJ1-1, the V gene TRBV29-1; D uncertain. This CDR3 has 12 residues. Trimming stripped 7 bases from V and 1 base from J, with 10 bases between. Looked up from germline, CDR1 is SQVTM and CDR2 is ANQGSEA. The CDR3 is CSASDPNTEAFF. The CDR3 bases are TGCAGCGCATCGGACCCGAACACTGAAGCTTTCTTT.

A word on this clone: Mismatch with germline at one junction end may stem from a read error. The chain employs TRBV10-3 and TRBJ2-2; no clear D gene. The CDR3 runs to 14 residues. Germline CDR1 is ENHRY and CDR2 is SYGVKD. CDR3 DNA: TGTGCCATCATTGAGGAACCCGGCACCGGGGAGCTGTTTTTT. Translating it yields CAIIEEPGTGELFF.

The chain uses TRBV28 and TRBJ1-2; D is uncertain. CDR3 length: 12 amino acids. Germline V gene lookup returns CDR1 MDHEN and CDR2 SYDVKM. The germline V and J ends were trimmed by 6 bases and 7 bases, with 12 bases remaining between them. The CDR3 DNA reads as TGTGCCAGCAGACTCACCCGCAGTGGCTACACCTTC. It specifies CASRLTRSGYTF.

The CDR3 DNA reads TGTGCCAGCAGCCCGACAGGGGGCGTCTACAATGAGCAGTTCTTC. This translates into CASSPTGGVYNEQFF. The chain links TRBV4-2 to TRBJ2-1; 10 nucleotides line up with TRBD1. V shed 4 bases and J 3 bases; nucleotides not matched to a gene: 3. Looked up from germline, CDR1 is LGHNA and CDR2 is YNFKEQ. CDR3 length: 15 residues.

V is TRBV9 and J is TRBJ1-4; D remains ambiguous. CDR3 size: 14 residues. V was shortened by 0 bases and J by 0 bases, with 3 bases between the two germline ends. From germline, CDR1 is SGDLS and CDR2 YYNGEE. The DNA for the CDR3 is TGTGCCAGCAGCGTAGACGCAACTAATGAAAAACTGTTTTTT. This sequence encodes CASSVDATNEKLFF.

This chain links TRBV13 with TRBJ2-5; possible D gene TRBD2, 6 bases. Germline assignment: CDR1 PRHDT and CDR2 FYEKMQ (reference sequence). V lost 0 bases, J lost 5 bases, and 13 bases lay in between. There are 15 residues in the CDR3. CDR3 nucleotide sequence: TGTGCCAGCAGCTTAGGGCAGTGGAGGGCTGAGACCCAGTACTTC. This gives the protein CASSLGQWRAETQYF.

The rearrangement uses TRBV5-1 and TRBJ2-1; 7 nucleotides match TRBD1. Germline CDR1 SGHRS, CDR2 YFSETQ. There are 14 residues in the CDR3. With V trimmed by 6 bases and J by 0 bases, 3 bases remained unmatched. The CDR3, as DNA: TGCGCCAGCACACGGGACAGCTCCTACAATGAGCAGTTCTTC. Encoded protein: CASTRDSSYNEQFF.

This chain connects TRBV27 to TRBJ2-2; D call uncertain. The CDR3 extends over 16 amino acids. V was clipped by 1 base and J by 1 base, with 10 bases between them. Per the germline V gene, CDR1 is MNHEY and CDR2 is SMNVEV (reference sequence). As DNA, the CDR3 is TGTGCCAGCAGTTTATTGCTGGAGTGGAACACCGGGGAGCTGTTTTTT. Its protein product is CASSLLLEWNTGELFF.

The chain has TRBV4-3 and TRBJ1-1; D remains ambiguous. Germline values: CDR1 LGHNA, CDR2 YSLEER. Between the trimmed V and J ends, which lost 1 base and 1 base, there was a span of 10 bases. This CDR3 has 15 residues. CDR3 DNA: TGCGCCAGCAGCCAAGTTAAGGGCGGGAACACTGAAGCTTTCTTT. This codes for CASSQVKGGNTEAFF.

In DNA, the CDR3 is TGTGCCAGCTTTGAGGGACGGAGCTCCTACGAGCAGTACTTC. This sequence encodes CASFEGRSSYEQYF. The V and J genes are TRBV28 and TRBJ2-7, with D possibly called TRBD1 or TRBD2 (5 bases each). The CDR3 runs to 14 residues. Trimming left V 8 bases short and J 0 bases short, with 14 bases between. CDR1 is MDHEN and CDR2 is SYDVKM in the germline V gene.

This chain joins TRBV18 and TRBJ2-5; D unresolved. Trimming removed 3 bases at V and 5 bases at J, with 13 bases between. The CDR3 covers 14 residues. Looked up from germline, CDR1 is KGHSH and CDR2 is LQKENI. As DNA, the CDR3 is TGTGCCAGCTCACCCTCTTCTAGTGGTGAGACCCAGTACTTC. Its protein product is CASSPSSSGETQYF.

This chain joins TRBV5-6 and TRBJ2-6; no definite D call. The ends were cut back, 4 bases at V and 4 bases at J, with 15 bases in the middle. The CDR3 has 16 residues. The germline V gene has CDR1 SGHDT and CDR2 YYEEEE. CDR3 amino acids: CASSHLPNQGANVLTF. Here the CDR3 DNA reads TGTGCCAGCAGCCATTTACCGAACCAAGGGGCCAACGTCCTGACTTTC.